The 32 T cell receptor beta chains in this list originate from one sample, sequenced in a study of T cell repertoires in cytomegalovirus infection. TCRdb passed the reads through MiXCR, listing each CDR3 protein once. The sample holds some 180,000 distinct CDR3 sequences; about 21% are singletons and the top ten take approximately 3%. Material: PBMCs. The receptors were sampled from a human donor in good health (CMV status not recorded). Some clones in this sample may be carry-over from other donors' samples.

In this sample, this clonotype turned up a few times. The rearrangement links TRBV5-1 to TRBJ1-6; the D is unclear. The CDR3 totals 13 residues. Per the germline V gene, CDR1 is SGHRS and CDR2 is YFSETQ. The V and J ends lost 4 bases and 5 bases respectively, with 7 bases between them. The CDR3 DNA reads as TGCGCCAGCAGCCGGGAGAATAATTCACCCCTCCACTTT. Translating it yields CASSRENNSPLHF.

This clonotype was picked up a small number of times. This chain connects TRBV10-3 to TRBJ2-7; 10 bases are shared with TRBD2. This CDR3 spans 14 amino acids. J gave up 5 bases and V 10 bases, and 11 bases lay outside the gene matches. Germline V gives CDR1 ENHRY, CDR2 SYGVKD. In DNA form, the CDR3 reads TGTGCCAACCAGGGCCTAGCGGGAGTGGACGAGCAGTACTTC. Translation gives CANQGLAGVDEQYF.

Only a few counts were recorded for this clonotype. The chain combines TRBV12-3 or TRBV12-4 with TRBJ1-5; D call uncertain. This CDR3 is built from 12 residues. V gave up 5 bases and J gave up 9 bases, with 11 bases separating them. CDR3 residues: CASSPKGVPQHF. CDR3 bases: TGTGCCAGCAGTCCTAAGGGAGTGCCCCAGCATTTT.

Many counts were recorded for this clonotype. V usage is TRBV7-2 and J usage is TRBJ2-1; 8 bases align to TRBD1. The J segment lost 5 bases and the V segment lost 3 bases, leaving 6 bases of the junction unmatched. Germline V CDR1 and CDR2: SGHTA, FQGNSA. This CDR3 region has 15 residues. The CDR3 reads CASSLWDRRDNEQFF. The CDR3, as DNA: TGTGCCAGCAGCTTGTGGGACAGGAGGGACAATGAGCAGTTCTTC.

Points on this clonotype: A single base separates this from a much larger clone, so it may be a read error. CDR3 loop: CASNTGTSGRSKNEQFF. CDR3 DNA: TGTGCCAGCAACACGGGGACTAGCGGGAGGTCAAAGAATGAGCAGTTCTTC. The rearrangement uses TRBV7-2 and TRBJ2-1; 15 bases map to TRBD2. Germline values: CDR1 SGHTA, CDR2 FQGNSA. V lost 7 bases and J lost 7; bases outside the gene matches: 11. This CDR3 spans 17 amino acids.

This clonotype was recorded many times. The DNA of the CDR3 is TGTGCCAGCAGCCAAGTCCGGGCACCAAACGAGCAGTACTTC. Translated, it gives CASSQVRAPNEQYF. The chain links TRBV7-9 to TRBJ2-7; D is unresolved. Trimming removed 5 bases from V and 5 bases from J, with 16 bases in between. Looked up from germline, CDR1 is SEHNR and CDR2 is FQNEAQ (reference sequence). This CDR3 spans 14 amino acids.

This clonotype was observed at least ten times. The chain carries TRBV27 and TRBJ1-2, with D possibly being TRBD1 (5 bases). CDR1 and CDR2 (germline): MNHEY, SMNVEV (reference sequence). The CDR3 is 14 amino acids. V was clipped by 0 bases and J by 3 bases, with 8 bases between them. CDR3 protein: CASSLSQGDYGYTF. DNA for the CDR3: TGTGCCAGCAGTTTATCGCAGGGCGACTATGGCTACACCTTC.

The gene calls are TRBV29-1 and TRBJ2-7; 10 bases are shared with TRBD1. This CDR3 contains 13 residues. Looked up from germline, CDR1 is SQVTM and CDR2 is ANQGSEA. Germline trimming cut 7 bases from V and 3 bases from J; bases unmatched to any gene: 6. The CDR3 DNA reads as TGCAGCGCCGGACAGGGGGTCGACTACGAGCAGTACTTC. It yields the protein CSAGQGVDYEQYF.

The chain recombines TRBV19 with TRBJ1-3; D is ambiguous. V was trimmed by 3 bases and J by 1 base, leaving 10 bases between them. From germline, CDR1 is LNHDA and CDR2 SQIVND (reference sequence). This CDR3 contains 15 residues. This chain's CDR3 is CASSISQSSGNTIYF. The CDR3, as DNA: TGTGCCAGTAGTATCAGCCAGTCTTCTGGAAACACCATATATTTT. The variable domain in full, with the rest retrieved from reference TRBV19 and TRBJ1-3, is DGGITQSPKYLFRKEGQNVTLSCEQNLNHDAMYWYRQDPGQGLRLIYYSQIVNDFQKGDIAEGYSVSREKKESFPLTVTSAQKNPTAFYLCASSISQSSGNTIYFGEGSWLTVV.

This clonotype appeared many times. The rearrangement uses TRBV7-2 and TRBJ1-6; the D is unclear. The CDR3 length is 12 residues. Germline-derived CDR1 and CDR2 are SGHTA and FQGNSA. V gave up 6 bases and J gave up 12 bases, with 12 bases separating them. CDR3 sequence reads: CASRPDYGPLHF. CDR3 coding DNA: TGTGCCAGCAGACCAGACTACGGACCCCTCCACTTT.

DNA of the CDR3: TGTGCCAGCAGCTACCCTGCGGGAGGGCCCAGGAATGAGCAGTTCTTC. Translated: CASSYPAGGPRNEQFF. The V call is TRBV5-6, the J call TRBJ2-1, with 9 bases aligning to TRBD2. Per the germline V gene, CDR1 is SGHDT and CDR2 is YYEEEE. Germline trimming cut 3 bases from V and 7 bases from J; bases unmatched to any gene: 11. The CDR3 length is 16 residues.

This clonotype came up a few times. The chain couples TRBV19 to TRBJ2-7, with D tentatively TRBD1 (6 bases). CDR3 size: 13 residues. The germline gives CDR1 LNHDA, CDR2 SQIVND (reference sequence). V gave up 3 bases and J gave up 4 bases, with 10 bases separating them. For the CDR3, the DNA is TGTGCCAGTAGTATGGGACACCTTTACGAGCAGTACTTC. It encodes CASSMGHLYEQYF.

The chain employs TRBV28 and TRBJ1-5; tentatively, D is TRBD1 (5 bases). CDR3 length: 14 residues. Deletions cut 6 bases from V and 7 bases from J, with 16 bases between. CDR1 is MDHEN and CDR2 is SYDVKM in the germline V gene. This chain's CDR3 is CASSLGHSKQPQHF. DNA of the CDR3: TGTGCCAGCAGCTTAGGACATTCTAAGCAGCCCCAGCATTTT.

This clonotype appeared many times. V gene TRBV7-2 combines with J gene TRBJ1-1, with 7 bases identical to TRBD1. The V gene end was trimmed by 5 bases and the J gene end by 3 bases; junction bases not matched to a gene: 6. The CDR3 consists of 14 residues. The germline V gene encodes CDR1 SGHTA and CDR2 FQGNSA. CDR3 amino acids: CASSQSTGHTEAFF. The CDR3 DNA reads as TGTGCCAGCAGCCAGTCGACAGGGCACACTGAAGCTTTCTTT.

This clonotype was recorded at least ten times. The chain has TRBV7-2 and TRBJ2-3, with unresolved D. CDR3 length equals 18 residues. Germline lookup yields CDR1 SGHTA and CDR2 FQGNSA. V lost 0 bases to trimming and J lost 4 bases, with 20 bases between them. The chain's CDR3 is CASSLAPTGPWTPDTQYF. The CDR3 coding sequence is TGTGCCAGCAGCTTAGCCCCGACCGGGCCCTGGACCCCAGATACGCAGTATTTT.

This clonotype has a count of ten or more. This rearrangement joins TRBV7-8 to TRBJ2-7; maybe TRBD2 (5 bases). Trimming cost V 5 bases and J 9 bases, with 23 bases left between them. The CDR3 totals 15 residues. Germline V gene data show CDR1 as SGHVS and CDR2 as FQNEAQ. This chain's CDR3 is CASSPPGGFRVGQYF. The CDR3 region has the DNA TGTGCCAGCAGCCCGCCGGGCGGGTTTAGGGTCGGGCAGTACTTC.

J is TRBJ2-1 and V is TRBV3-1; 13 bases align to TRBD2. CDR1 and CDR2 from the germline V gene are LGHDT and YNNKEL (reference sequence). The CDR3 has 15 amino acids. V shed 1 base, J shed 7 bases, and the junction held 1 base outside the gene matches. In nucleotides, the CDR3 is TGTGCCAGCAGCCAAGGACTAGCGGGAGGTAATGAGCAGTTCTTC. It codes for CASSQGLAGGNEQFF.

This clonotype has at least ten counts. The chain employs TRBV12-3 or TRBV12-4 and TRBJ2-1; TRBD2 matches at 9 bases. The trim removed 5 bases at V and 9 bases at J, leaving 14 bases unmatched. The CDR3 length is 16 residues. The chain's CDR3 is CASSREHSGSKVEQFF. CDR3 DNA: TGTGCCAGCAGTCGCGAACATAGCGGGAGTAAAGTTGAGCAGTTCTTC.

This rearrangement joins TRBV29-1 to TRBJ2-4, with TRBD2 as a possible D gene (5 bases). The CDR3 has 13 residues. Trimming took 0 bases from V and 5 from J, leaving 8 bases between them. Per the germline V gene, CDR1 is SQVTM and CDR2 is ANQGSEA. This CDR3 is CSVEDGVQNIQYF. The CDR3 DNA sequence: TGCAGCGTTGAAGACGGGGTACAAAACATTCAGTACTTC.

This clonotype was seen at least ten times. The chain has TRBV7-2 and TRBJ1-1; D is ambiguous. Looked up from germline, CDR1 is SGHTA and CDR2 is FQGNSA. Trimming cost V 2 bases and J 5 bases, with 6 bases left between them. The CDR3 consists of 12 residues. CDR3 in amino acids: CASSLTGTEAFF. The DNA of the CDR3 is TGTGCCAGCAGCTTAACCGGGACTGAAGCTTTCTTT.

This clonotype was observed a few times. The chain combines TRBV20-1 with TRBJ2-1; 8 bases align to TRBD2. This CDR3 region has 14 residues. Trimming took 6 bases from V and 8 from J; bases not matched to a gene: 12. Germline V gives CDR1 DFQATT, CDR2 SNEGSKA (reference sequence). CDR3 amino acids: CSAPTSARSHEQFF. In nucleotides, the CDR3 is TGCAGTGCGCCGACTAGCGCGAGGAGTCATGAGCAGTTCTTC.

In its sample, this clonotype was seen many times. The chain employs TRBV7-8 and TRBJ2-5, with D maybe TRBD1 (5 bases). Germline V CDR1 and CDR2: SGHVS, FQNEAQ. Trimming took off 0 bases at V and 5 bases at J, with 16 bases between the two ends. This CDR3 region has 16 residues. In DNA form, the CDR3 reads TGTGCCAGCAGCTTAGCTGACAGAAGGCTATCTGAGACCCAGTACTTC. Translation: CASSLADRRLSETQYF.

This clonotype was seen many times. The chain carries TRBV20-1 and TRBJ2-7; D is perhaps TRBD1 (6 bases). V lost 1 base to trimming and J lost 7 bases, with 17 bases between them. CDR1 and CDR2 (germline): DFQATT, SNEGSKA (reference sequence). CDR3 size: 14 residues. This chain's CDR3 is CSARVDRLLGEQYF. CDR3 DNA sequence: TGCAGTGCTAGAGTCGACAGGTTGTTGGGAGAGCAGTACTTC.

This clonotype has at least ten counts. The V and J genes are TRBV7-6 and TRBJ2-7; 8 bases map to TRBD1. V shed 1 base, J shed 4 bases, and the junction held 6 bases outside the gene matches. There are 15 residues in the CDR3. The germline V gene encodes CDR1 SGHVS and CDR2 FNYEAQ. In nucleotides, the CDR3 is TGTGCCAGCAGCTTAGAAGGACAGGGAAATTACGAGCAGTACTTC. Encoded protein: CASSLEGQGNYEQYF. The full variable domain, its missing parts supplied by reference TRBV7-6 and TRBJ2-7, is GAGVSQSPRYKVTKRGQDVALRCDPISGHVSLYWYRQALGQGPEFLTYFNYEAQQDKSGLPNDRFSAERPEGSISTLTIQRTEQRDSAMYRCASSLEGQGNYEQYFGPGTRLTVT.

The table lists this clonotype with a few counts. The J gene is TRBJ2-2, the V gene TRBV6-2 or TRBV6-3; TRBD2 might be the D (5 bases). With 8 bases removed from V and 1 base from J, the gap between germline ends came to 11 bases. Germline CDR1 and CDR2: MNHEY and SVGEGT. The CDR3 has 14 amino acids. In nucleotides, the CDR3 is TGTGCCAGCCGACTAAGACGGAACACCGGGGAGCTGTTTTTT. As protein: CASRLRRNTGELFF.

This clonotype was counted ten times or more. This sequence joins TRBV7-8 and TRBJ1-2; a weak D match, TRBD1 (6 bases). Germline-derived CDR1 and CDR2 are SGHVS and FQNEAQ. V dropped 1 base and J dropped 0 bases, with 12 bases sitting between them. CDR3 length: 16 amino acids. The CDR3 region has the DNA TGTGCCAGCAGCTTAGACAGGGCAGTCCCTAACTATGGCTACACCTTC. It specifies CASSLDRAVPNYGYTF.

The V gene is TRBV20-1, the J gene TRBJ2-7, with 8 bases matching TRBD1. From germline, CDR1 is DFQATT and CDR2 SNEGSKA (reference sequence). After removal of 0 bases from V and 3 bases from J, the junction contained 4 bases not matched to a gene. The CDR3 extends over 14 amino acids. CDR3 bases: TGCAGTGCTAGAGATGTAGACAGGGGCTACGAGCAGTACTTC. Encoded protein: CSARDVDRGYEQYF.

As concerns this clonotype: Relative to the germline gene, one junction end is altered; a read error may explain this. The V call is TRBV12-3 or TRBV12-4, the J call TRBJ1-1; D is possibly TRBD1 (6 bases). The CDR3 spans 12 residues. CDR3 in amino acids: CASNLGDTEAFF. The CDR3 DNA sequence: TGTGCCAGCAACCTAGGGGACACCGAAGCTTTCTTT.

This clonotype was detected many times. Here the CDR3 reads CASSREGTKGYTF. Here the CDR3 DNA reads TGTGCCAGCAGCCGGGAGGGGACGAAGGGCTACACCTTC. V is TRBV7-9 and J is TRBJ1-2, with a possible D match to TRBD1 (5 bases). CDR3 length equals 13 residues. CDR1 and CDR2 from the germline V gene are SEHNR and FQNEAQ (reference sequence). With 5 bases removed from V and 8 bases from J, the gap between germline ends came to 15 bases.

This clonotype came up many times. V and J are TRBV19 and TRBJ2-1; no clear D. From germline, CDR1 is LNHDA and CDR2 SQIVND (reference sequence). The CDR3 runs to 15 residues. V was cut by 3 bases and J by 0 bases, with 9 bases left in between. The CDR3 region has the DNA TGTGCCAGTAGTATGACCCAGAGCTCCTACAATGAGCAGTTCTTC. Its translation is CASSMTQSSYNEQFF.

The chain combines TRBV6-1 with TRBJ2-3, with 10 bases aligning to TRBD2. Germline V lookup: CDR1 MNHNS, CDR2 SASEGT. The CDR3 is made up of 15 amino acids. J lost 0 bases, V lost 7 bases, and 4 bases had no gene match. The CDR3 DNA sequence: TGTGCCAGCAAAAGCGGGGGGGCTAGCACAGATACGCAGTATTTT. This sequence encodes CASKSGGASTDTQYF.

A word on this clonotype: A much larger clone differs from this one at a single base, so this may be a read error. This chain connects TRBV7-2 to TRBJ1-3; D is ambiguous. Germline loops: CDR1 SGHTA, CDR2 FQGNSA. This CDR3 has 15 amino acids. The CDR3 region is CSSSLGSHSGNTIYF. The CDR3 DNA reads as TGTTCCAGCAGCTTGGGGTCACATTCTGGAAACACCATATATTTT. Using reference TRBV7-2 and TRBJ1-3 for the parts outside the CDR3, the full variable domain is GAGVSQSPSNKVTEKGKDVELRCDPISGHTALYWYRQSLGQGLEFLIYFQGNSAPDKSGLPSDRFSAERTGGSVSTLTIQRTQQEDSAVYLCSSSLGSHSGNTIYFGEGSWLTVV.